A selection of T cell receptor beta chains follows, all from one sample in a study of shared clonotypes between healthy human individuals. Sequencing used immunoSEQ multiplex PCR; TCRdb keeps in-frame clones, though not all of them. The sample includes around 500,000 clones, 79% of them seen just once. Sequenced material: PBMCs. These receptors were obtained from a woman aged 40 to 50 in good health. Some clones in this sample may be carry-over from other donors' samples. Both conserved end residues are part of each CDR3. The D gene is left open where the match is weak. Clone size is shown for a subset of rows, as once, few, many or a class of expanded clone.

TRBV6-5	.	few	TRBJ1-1	CASSYSGGYANTEAFF	TGTGCCAGCAGTTACTCCGGTGGGTATGCGAACACTGAAGCTTTCTTT
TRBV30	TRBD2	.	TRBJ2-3	CAWRIAGATDTQYF	TGTGCCTGGAGGATAGCGGGAGCAACAGATACGCAGTATTTT
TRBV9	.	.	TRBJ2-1	CASSVVDRLHGEQFF	TGTGCCAGCAGCGTAGTGGACCGACTACATGGGGAGCAGTTCTTC
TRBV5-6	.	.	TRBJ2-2	CASSFGPSNTGELFF	TGTGCCAGCAGCTTCGGGCCCTCGAACACCGGGGAGCTGTTTTTT
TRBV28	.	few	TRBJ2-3	CASSYEHTTDTQYF	TGTGCCAGCAGTTACGAACATACCACAGATACGCAGTATTTT
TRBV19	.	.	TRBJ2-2	CASSIATGELFF	TGTGCCAGTAGTATCGCCACCGGGGAGCTGTTTTTT
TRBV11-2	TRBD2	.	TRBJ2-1	CASSLGPSGRAGEQFF	TGTGCCAGCAGCTTAGGACCTAGCGGGAGGGCCGGGGAGCAGTTCTTC
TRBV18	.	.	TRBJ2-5	CASSPSGMETQYF	TGTGCCAGCTCACCCTCGGGAATGGAGACCCAGTACTTC
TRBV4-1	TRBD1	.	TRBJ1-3	CASSPGTVSGNTIYF	TGCGCCAGCAGCCCCGGGACAGTCTCTGGAAACACCATATATTTT
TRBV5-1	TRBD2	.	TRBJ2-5	CASSIRTSGRGGETQYF	TGCGCCAGCAGCATTCGGACTAGCGGGAGGGGCGGGGAGACCCAGTACTTC
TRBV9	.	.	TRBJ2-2	CASSVSPRHTGELFF	TGTGCCAGCAGCGTCTCTCCCCGGCACACCGGGGAGCTGTTTTTT
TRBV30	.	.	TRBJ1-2	CAWSPRSLGRRNYGYTF	TGTGCCTGGAGTCCACGGTCATTGGGACGACGAAACTATGGCTACACCTTC
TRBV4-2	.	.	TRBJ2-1	CASSQDRLVNEQFF	TGTGCCAGCAGCCAAGACCGACTAGTCAATGAGCAGTTCTTC
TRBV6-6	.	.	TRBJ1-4	CASSYRPDEKLFF	TGTGCCAGCAGTTACAGGCCGGATGAAAAACTGTTTTTT
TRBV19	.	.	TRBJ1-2	CASSIVLWTRQGYTF	TGTGCCAGTAGTATAGTTCTGTGGACGAGGCAAGGCTACACCTTC
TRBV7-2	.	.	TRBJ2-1	CASSLSQGRAVFF	TGTGCCAGCAGCTTATCCCAGGGACGGGCGGTGTTCTTC
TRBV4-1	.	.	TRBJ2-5	CASSSRPGRETQYF	TGCGCCAGCAGCTCCCGCCCGGGGAGAGAGACCCAGTACTTC
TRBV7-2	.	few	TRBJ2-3	CASTVGGRDTQYF	TGTGCCAGCACCGTGGGCGGGCGCGATACGCAGTATTTT
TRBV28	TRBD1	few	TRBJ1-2	CASSGTEPFNYGYTF	TGTGCCAGCAGTGGGACAGAACCCTTTAACTATGGCTACACCTTC
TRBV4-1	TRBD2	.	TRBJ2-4	CASSFGGTAKNIQYF	TGCGCCAGCAGTTTCGGGGGGACAGCCAAAAACATTCAGTACTTC
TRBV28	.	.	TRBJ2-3	CASSGSGTDTQYF	TGTGCCAGCAGCGGCTCGGGCACAGATACGCAGTATTTT
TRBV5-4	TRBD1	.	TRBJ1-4	CASSLGGTGNEKLFF	TGTGCCAGCAGCTTGGGAGGGACAGGGAATGAAAAACTGTTTTTT
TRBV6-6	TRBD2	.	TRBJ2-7	CASSYPTSPGDEQYF	TGTGCCAGCAGTTACCCGACTAGCCCAGGCGACGAGCAGTACTTC
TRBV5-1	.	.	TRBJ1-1	CASSTLDGYGNTEAFF	TGCGCCAGCAGCACCCTAGATGGGTATGGGAACACTGAAGCTTTCTTT
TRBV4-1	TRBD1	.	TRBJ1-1	CASSQPTGATVNTEAFF	TGCGCCAGCAGCCAGCCGACAGGGGCTACCGTGAACACTGAAGCTTTCTTT
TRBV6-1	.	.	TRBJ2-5	CASSEVTLRLQYF	TGTGCCAGCAGTGAAGTCACTCTGCGGTTACAGTACTTC
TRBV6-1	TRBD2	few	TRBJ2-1	CASRRLAGEFNEQFF	TGTGCCAGCAGGCGACTAGCGGGAGAGTTTAATGAGCAGTTCTTC
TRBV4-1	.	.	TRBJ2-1	CASSQVGTYPYNEQFF	TGCGCCAGCAGCCAAGTGGGGACCTATCCCTACAATGAGCAGTTCTTC
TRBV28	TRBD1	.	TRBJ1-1	CASKGTGVNTEAFF	TGTGCCAGCAAGGGGACAGGGGTCAACACTGAAGCTTTCTTT
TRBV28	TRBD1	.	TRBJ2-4	CASSVTGTGGIIQYF	TGTGCCAGCAGTGTTACCGGGACAGGGGGTATCATTCAGTACTTC
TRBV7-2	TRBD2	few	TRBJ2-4	CASSALASPNLNIQYF	TGTGCCAGCAGCGCACTAGCGAGCCCGAACCTAAACATTCAGTACTTC
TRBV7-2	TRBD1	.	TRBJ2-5	CASSLATGRWETQYF	TGTGCCAGCAGCTTAGCGACAGGGCGGTGGGAGACCCAGTACTTC
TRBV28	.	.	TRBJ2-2	CASTHSGANTGELFF	TGTGCCAGCACCCATAGCGGAGCTAACACCGGGGAGCTGTTTTTT
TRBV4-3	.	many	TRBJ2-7	CASSQDRISYEQYF	TGCGCCAGCAGCCAAGATAGGATCTCCTACGAGCAGTACTTC
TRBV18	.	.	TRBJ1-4	CASSPQTGVFGEKLFF	TGTGCCAGCTCACCACAGACGGGGGTTTTCGGTGAAAAACTGTTTTTT
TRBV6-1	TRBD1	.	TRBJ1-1	CASSERDRGMVGTEAFF	TGTGCCAGCAGTGAAAGGGACAGGGGGATGGTCGGCACTGAAGCTTTCTTT
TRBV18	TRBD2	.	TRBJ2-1	CASSRAGPNGNEQFF	TGTGCCAGCTCACGAGCGGGACCCAACGGGAATGAGCAGTTCTTC
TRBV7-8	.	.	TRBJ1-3	CASSSDSGPSGNTIYF	TGTGCCAGCAGCTCGGACAGCGGCCCCTCTGGAAACACCATATATTTT